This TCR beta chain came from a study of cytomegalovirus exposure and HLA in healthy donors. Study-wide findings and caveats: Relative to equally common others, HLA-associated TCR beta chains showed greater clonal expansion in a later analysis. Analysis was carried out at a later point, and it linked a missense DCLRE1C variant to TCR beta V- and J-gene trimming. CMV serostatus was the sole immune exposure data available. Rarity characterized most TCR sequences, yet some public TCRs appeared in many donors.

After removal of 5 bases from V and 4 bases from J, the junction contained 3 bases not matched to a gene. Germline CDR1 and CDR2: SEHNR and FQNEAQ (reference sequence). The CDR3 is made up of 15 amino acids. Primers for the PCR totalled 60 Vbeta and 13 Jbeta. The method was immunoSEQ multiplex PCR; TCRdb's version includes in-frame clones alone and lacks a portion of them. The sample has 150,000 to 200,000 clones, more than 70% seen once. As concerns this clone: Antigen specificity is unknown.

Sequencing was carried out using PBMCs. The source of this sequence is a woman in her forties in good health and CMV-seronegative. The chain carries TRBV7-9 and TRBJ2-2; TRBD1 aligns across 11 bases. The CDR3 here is CASSPGTGGTGELFF. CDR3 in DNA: TGTGCCAGCAGCCCCGGGACAGGGGGCACCGGGGAGCTGTTTTTT.